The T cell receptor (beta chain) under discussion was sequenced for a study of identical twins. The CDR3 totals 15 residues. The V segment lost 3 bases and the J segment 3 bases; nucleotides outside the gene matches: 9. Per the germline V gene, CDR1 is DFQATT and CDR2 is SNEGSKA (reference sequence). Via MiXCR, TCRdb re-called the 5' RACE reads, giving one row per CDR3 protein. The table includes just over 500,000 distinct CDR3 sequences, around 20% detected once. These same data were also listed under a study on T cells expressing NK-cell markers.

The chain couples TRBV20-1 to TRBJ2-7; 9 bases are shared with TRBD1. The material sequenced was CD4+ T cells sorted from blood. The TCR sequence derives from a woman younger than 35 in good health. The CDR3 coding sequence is TGCAGTGCTAGCCCCCGGGACAGGGAAAGCTACGAGCAGTACTTC. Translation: CSASPRDRESYEQYF.